The rows below give T cell receptor beta chains drawn from one sample of a study of blood T cells in healthy people across ages. TCRdb re-called the 5' RACE reads with MiXCR, one entry per CDR3 protein. The sample shows about 730,000 distinct CDR3 sequences, more than 40% of them seen only once. Sequencing used blood. These receptors were taken from a woman in her fifties or sixties in good health. The CDR3 runs from the conserved cysteine through the conserved F or W. The D gene is left open where the match is weak. Only some rows state a clone size, as once, few, many or a class for expanded clones.

NA	few	TRBV11-2	TRBJ2-1	TGTGCCAGCAGCCTTATGATCAGGGGTCAGAACAATGAGCAGTTCTTC	CASSLMIRGQNNEQFF
TRBD1	NA	TRBV20-1	TRBJ2-6	TGCAGTGCAGAGGACAGGGGGCAGCAGGACGGGGCCAACGTCCTGACTTTC	CSAEDRGQQDGANVLTF
NA	NA	TRBV20-1	TRBJ1-1	TGCAGTGCTAAGGAAGGGACCACTGAAGCTTTCTTT	CSAKEGTTEAFF
NA	NA	TRBV7-2	TRBJ2-1	TGTGCCAGCAGCTTCGCCGGGGGCAATGAGCAGTTCTTC	CASSFAGGNEQFF
NA	few	TRBV3-1	TRBJ2-1	TGTGCCAGCAGCCAAGAGGGTAGGGGTGAGCAGTTCTTC	CASSQEGRGEQFF
NA	NA	TRBV7-8	TRBJ1-5	TGTGCCACCAACCCAACCGGGGGAAATCAGCCCCAGCATTTT	CATNPTGGNQPQHF
TRBD2	NA	TRBV9	TRBJ2-1	TGTGCCAGCAGTGTTGACGTGGGAGGGACGGGAAATGAGCAGTTCTTC	CASSVDVGGTGNEQFF
NA	NA	TRBV6-6	TRBJ2-7	TGTGCCAGCAGACACGACCCGGCGACCTACGAGCAGTACTTC	CASRHDPATYEQYF
NA	NA	TRBV3-1	TRBJ2-1	TGTGCCAGCAGCCTACGTGGGAGGGGGGAGCATAATGAGCGGTTCTTC	CASSLRGRGEHNERFF
NA	few	TRBV3-1	TRBJ1-1	TGTGCCAGCAGCCAGCAAAACACTGAAGCTTTCTTT	CASSQQNTEAFF
TRBD1	NA	TRBV13	TRBJ2-6	TGTGCCAGCAGCTCCACGGGACAGTCATTCTCTGGGGCCAACGTCCTGACTTTC	CASSSTGQSFSGANVLTF
NA	many	TRBV20-1	TRBJ2-7	TGCAGTGCTCCCCTTGCGGGTGGGTACGAGCAGTACTTC	CSAPLAGGYEQYF
TRBD2	NA	TRBV5-1	TRBJ2-1	TGCGCCAGCAGCTTTACAGGCGGGAGGGAGCAGTTCTTC	CASSFTGGREQFF
NA	NA	TRBV21-1	TRBJ1-5	TGTGCCAGCAGCAAAATTTCACAGGCAGCCCGAATCCAGCCCCAGCATTTT	CASSKISQAARIQPQHF
NA	once	TRBV20-1	TRBJ1-1	TGCAGTGCTAGAATCGGGGGGGCTAACACTGAAGCTTTCTTT	CSARIGGANTEAFF
TRBD2	NA	TRBV5-1	TRBJ2-5	TGCGCCAGCAGCTTGACGGGGGGGCAGGGAGAGACCCAGTACTTC	CASSLTGGQGETQYF
TRBD1	few	TRBV12-3/TRBV12-4	TRBJ2-1	TGTGCCAGCAGTTTAGTACAGGGGAATTACAATGAGCAGTTCTTC	CASSLVQGNYNEQFF
NA	few	TRBV10-3	TRBJ2-1	TGTGCCATCAGTGAGTCAAATAAGGGGGTCTACAATGAGCAGTTCTTC	CAISESNKGVYNEQFF
TRBD2	NA	TRBV9	TRBJ2-7	TGTGCCAACAGCGTCGGCCTAGCGGGAGCCTCCTACAATGAGCAGTACTTC	CANSVGLAGASYNEQYF
NA	NA	TRBV6-5	TRBJ1-1	TGTGCCAGCAGTTTGGACATTTGGAACACTGAAGCTTTCTTT	CASSLDIWNTEAFF
TRBD2	few	TRBV2	TRBJ2-3	TGTGCCAGCAGTGAAGGTGGCGGGGGGGCCGGTACGACGCAGTATTTT	CASSEGGGGAGTTQYF
NA	few	TRBV21-1	TRBJ2-1	TGTGCCAGCAGGATGGGGCTAGCGGGAGTCTACAATGAGCAGTTCTTC	CASRMGLAGVYNEQFF
NA	NA	TRBV12-3/TRBV12-4	TRBJ1-6	TGTGCCAGCAGTTTGGTTGAGAATTCACCCCTCCACTTT	CASSLVENSPLHF
NA	few	TRBV3-1	TRBJ2-3	TGTGCCAGCAGCCCCAGCACGTATACGCAGTATTTT	CASSPSTYTQYF
NA	NA	TRBV12-3/TRBV12-4	TRBJ1-5	TGTGCCAGCAGGACGGCTAGCAATCAGCCCCAGCATTTT	CASRTASNQPQHF
NA	many	TRBV29-1	TRBJ2-5	TGCAGCGCCCGAATAGACAGTGGAGAGACCCAGTACTTC	CSARIDSGETQYF